These 19 T cell receptor beta chains came from one sample sequenced in a study of blood T cell repertoires in COVID-19. Using immunoSEQ multiplex PCR, the repertoire was profiled, and TCRdb retains in-frame clones only, with some absent. The data contain 200,000 to 250,000 clones, around nine tenths of them singletons. Sequenced sample: PBMCs or T cells enriched from blood (not recorded which). The receptors shown here come from a man aged 25 to 40 who had recovered from COVID-19.

V is TRBV9 and J is TRBJ2-1, with TRBD1 matching over 10 bases. The CDR3 is 20 residues long. V trimming: 6 bases; J trimming: 4 bases; junction bases outside the gene matches: 22. Germline values: CDR1 SGDLS, CDR2 YYNGEE. In DNA form, the CDR3 reads TGTGCCAGCAACGACTTCAAGGGACAGGGGAGCCTACGCAATTACAATGAGCAGTTCTTC. It yields the protein CASNDFKGQGSLRNYNEQFF.

The chain joins TRBV5-5 to TRBJ2-1; D call uncertain. There are 14 residues in the CDR3. Trimming took 0 bases from V and 6 from J, leaving 10 bases between them. Germline loops: CDR1 SGHKS, CDR2 YYEKEE (reference sequence). The CDR3, as DNA: TGTGCCAGCAGCTTGGTGGAGACTCCCAATGAGCAGTTCTTC. Protein product: CASSLVETPNEQFF.

This clone is medium-sized in the sample. V and J are TRBV19 and TRBJ1-2; D remains unclear. The CDR3 runs to 13 residues. CDR1 is LNHDA, CDR2 SQIVND, per germline (reference sequence). Trimming shortened V by 6 bases and J by 1 base, and 9 bases separated the two germline ends. The DNA for the CDR3 is TGTGCCAGTAGGACGGACTATAACTATGGCTACACCTTC. This sequence encodes CASRTDYNYGYTF.

The chain is built from TRBV5-1 and TRBJ2-3, with 10 bases matching TRBD1. CDR1 is SGHRS and CDR2 is YFSETQ in the germline V gene. Trimming took 4 bases from V and 5 from J; bases not matched to a gene: 7. The CDR3 totals 15 residues. CDR3 DNA sequence: TGCGCCAGCAGCGGGGGGACAGGGGTGGAAGATACGCAGTATTTT. It specifies CASSGGTGVEDTQYF.

This clone was seen only once. This rearrangement joins TRBV6-5 to TRBJ2-7; 9 bases are a match to TRBD1. Trimming removed 8 bases from V and 2 bases from J; junction bases left unmatched: 4. Germline CDR1 is MNHEY and CDR2 is SVGAGI. CDR3 length: 13 residues. CDR3 DNA: TGTGCCAGCGGACAGGGGCCAACCTACGAGCAGTACTTC. This codes for CASGQGPTYEQYF.

The chain carries TRBV14 and TRBJ2-3, with D perhaps TRBD1 (7 bases). V shed 1 base and J shed 1 base, with 12 bases lying between them. CDR3 size: 16 residues. Germline V lookup: CDR1 SGHDN, CDR2 FVKESK. The CDR3, as DNA: TGTGCCAGCAGCCAAGCAGGAGGGGGCCGCACAGATACGCAGTATTTT. This codes for CASSQAGGGRTDTQYF.

The gene calls are TRBV30 and TRBJ2-1; possible D gene TRBD2, 7 bases. CDR1 is GTSNPN and CDR2 is SVGIG in the germline V gene (reference sequence). There are 11 residues in the CDR3. V was shortened by 5 bases and J by 10 bases, with 12 bases between the two germline ends. CDR3 residues: CAWGGGTEQFF. The DNA of the CDR3 is TGTGCCTGGGGGGGAGGGACAGAGCAGTTCTTC. Based on the CDR3 plus reference TRBV30 and TRBJ2-1, the full variable domain is SQTIHQWPATLVQPVGSPLSLECTVEGTSNPNLYWYRQAAGRGLQLLFYSVGIGQISSEVPQNLSASRPQDRQFILSSKKLLLSDSGFYLCAWGGGTEQFFGPGTRLTVL.

The chain links TRBV11-2 to TRBJ1-4, with D uncertain. Trimming stripped 5 bases from V and 2 bases from J, with 12 bases between. CDR3 length: 15 residues. Germline V gene lookup returns CDR1 SGHAT and CDR2 FQNNGV. The CDR3 sequence is CASSTSPVTNEKLFF. The CDR3 nucleotides are TGTGCCAGCAGCACTTCCCCCGTGACTAATGAAAAACTGTTTTTT.

This clone came up once. This rearrangement joins TRBV12-5 to TRBJ2-5; D call uncertain. This CDR3 is 13 amino acids long. Germline CDR1 is LGHNT and CDR2 is FRNRAP. Trimming cost V 1 base and J 5 bases, with 8 bases left between them. CDR3 protein: CASGLAFVETQYF. The CDR3 nucleotides are TGTGCTAGTGGTTTGGCTTTTGTGGAGACCCAGTACTTC.

V usage is TRBV9 and J usage is TRBJ2-1, with 11 bases that match TRBD2. This CDR3 has 18 amino acids. The trim removed 1 base at V and 0 bases at J, leaving 6 bases unmatched. In germline, CDR1 is SGDLS, CDR2 YYNGEE. CDR3 DNA sequence: TGTGCCAGCAGCGTACCCGCTAGCGGGGGGACCTCCTACAATGAGCAGTTCTTC. Encoded protein: CASSVPASGGTSYNEQFF.

This sequence joins TRBV6-5 and TRBJ1-1, with 7 nucleotides matching TRBD1. Germline V gene data show CDR1 as MNHEY and CDR2 as SVGAGI. The trim removed 6 bases at V and 10 bases at J, leaving 8 bases unmatched. This CDR3 region has 12 residues. The CDR3 here is CASSHRGLGAFF. The CDR3, as DNA: TGTGCCAGCAGCCACAGGGGACTGGGAGCTTTCTTT.

The chain joins TRBV25-1 to TRBJ1-1; D is unresolved. CDR3 length: 15 amino acids. The germline CDR1 and CDR2 sequences are MGHDK and SYGVNS. The V end lost 2 bases, the J end lost 0 bases, and 10 bases lay between the germline ends. This CDR3 is CASSEVGGMNTEAFF. The CDR3 region has the DNA TGTGCCAGCAGTGAAGTCGGCGGCATGAACACTGAAGCTTTCTTT.

This chain joins TRBV18 and TRBJ1-2; D may be TRBD1 (6 bases). Germline CDR1 and CDR2: KGHSH and LQKENI. V lost 0 bases and J 8 bases, leaving 13 bases between the germline ends. CDR3 length: 14 residues. CDR3 loop: CASSPPNRVLGYTF. The CDR3 DNA is TGTGCCAGCTCACCACCGAACAGGGTACTGGGCTACACCTTC.

The chain links TRBV27 to TRBJ1-5, with 7 bases lining up with TRBD1. This CDR3 spans 16 amino acids. Germline CDR1 MNHEY, CDR2 SMNVEV (reference sequence). V gave up 2 bases and J gave up 4 bases; unmatched junction bases: 8. The chain's CDR3 is CASSLAGTALNQPQHF. The CDR3 coding sequence is TGTGCCAGCAGTTTAGCAGGGACAGCTTTAAATCAGCCCCAGCATTTT.

The chain links TRBV10-1 to TRBJ2-1; D gene ambiguous. Germline CDR1 WNHNN, CDR2 SYGVQD (reference sequence). Trimming stripped 8 bases from V and 0 bases from J, with 8 bases between. The CDR3 sequence is 13 residues long. CDR3 coding DNA: TGCGCCAGCGCGGAAAGCTCCTACAATGAGCAGTTCTTC. As protein: CASAESSYNEQFF.

The CDR3 loop reads CASSLVGQTGGWDGYTF. The CDR3 region has the DNA TGTGCCAGCAGCTTGGTGGGTCAGACAGGGGGCTGGGATGGCTACACCTTC. The chain links TRBV11-2 to TRBJ1-2; 10 nucleotides agree with TRBD1. Losses at the gene ends were 3 bases for V and 6 bases for J; bases not matched to a gene: 13. The CDR3 is 17 amino acids. Germline loops: CDR1 SGHAT, CDR2 FQNNGV.

The chain joins TRBV5-1 to TRBJ2-2; TRBD2 aligns across 7 bases. Germline loops: CDR1 SGHRS, CDR2 YFSETQ. This CDR3 spans 15 amino acids. Germline trimming cut 0 bases from V and 4 bases from J; bases unmatched to any gene: 3. CDR3 nucleotides: TGCGCCAGCAGCTTGGTGGCTAGCGGCACCGGGGAGCTGTTTTTT. It codes for CASSLVASGTGELFF.

The chain carries TRBV10-3 and TRBJ1-1; 9 positions agree with TRBD1. Trimming removed 10 bases from V and 5 bases from J; junction bases left unmatched: 11. Per the germline V gene, CDR1 is ENHRY and CDR2 is SYGVKD. The CDR3 is 14 residues long. CDR3 region: CATGDRAMGTEAFF. The CDR3 DNA reads as TGTGCCACCGGGGACAGGGCGATGGGTACTGAAGCTTTCTTT.

The rearrangement joins TRBV6-5 to TRBJ1-6, with 10 bases identical to TRBD1. Trimming took 2 bases from V and 7 from J; bases not matched to a gene: 2. CDR1 is MNHEY and CDR2 is SVGAGI in the germline V gene. The CDR3 covers 15 residues. DNA for the CDR3: TGTGCCAGCAGTTACGGGGACAGGGGCAATTCACCCCTCCACTTT. Translating it yields CASSYGDRGNSPLHF.